This T cell receptor (beta chain) was obtained from a study of blood T cell repertoires in COVID-19 (dated by TCRdb to 2018 to 2021). For context, the study as a whole: The collaborator samples originated in the United States, Italy and Spain and spanned the acute and convalescent phases of COVID-19. The material from the prospective study consisted of cDNA or gDNA derived from T cells, B-cell-depleted T cells, or PBMCs. Subjects who had been exposed to COVID-19, were actively infected with it, or had recovered from it provided the deeply sampled blood TCRbeta repertoires that made up the dataset. A freely available public database, intended as a resource for researchers studying the immune response to SARS-CoV-2, is where the repertoires were released. The samples were drawn from two sources: the first 160 participants of the ongoing ImmuneRACE study, and 950 to 1,500 subjects contributed by 6 global collaborators. The sample metadata nearly always contained a de-identified subject ID, COVID-19 status, age in years and sex. Where available, HLA class I and class II types were obtained from metadata supplied by the sample provider rather than from assay-based typing.

The paper's findings and limits, for the study overall: The quantity of clinical and demographic metadata differed by source and by participant and was supplied without curation.

This clone has only a few counts. Its antigen has not been determined. No much larger clone is present one base from it, and per-base qualities are unavailable. Participants in the prospective study were aged roughly 18 to 100 years, lived in 20 to 25 United States geographic areas, and enrolled through a virtual design. In the prospective study, participants were assigned to cohorts based on the clinical history participants reported in a screening survey and a study questionnaire. Exposed participants had been in contact with someone with a PCR-confirmed or clinician-diagnosed COVID-19 case within 2 weeks of study entry. Mobile phlebotomists in the prospective study collected whole blood, serum and a nasopharyngeal or oropharyngeal swab from every participant. Additional blood draws and questionnaires over an approximately 2-month period could optionally be provided by prospective study participants. Prospective study blood samples were shipped either frozen or at room temperature before DNA extraction.

TCRbeta CDR3 regions were amplified from genomic DNA using the immunoSEQ Assay, a bias-controlled multiplex PCR. The authors' pipeline ran thus. Within the assay, amplification of reference gene primers was used to estimate how many nucleated cells each sample contained. To quantify the absolute abundance of each unique TCRbeta CDR3 rearrangement, sequence reads were collapsed and filtered. For each sample, productive Simpson clonality was calculated by taking the square root of Simpson's diversity index across productive rearrangements. Imported from immuneACCESS, the table was reduced by TCRdb to in-frame sequences with V and J called. These copies leave out some clones; in studies compared against another copy, an unresolved V gene accounts for under half, and the cause of the remainder is not known. That table supplies the V and J calls and clone size; D and trimming were determined from the DNA. Within this sample are about 200,000 clones, with about 83% of them counted one time only. The ten largest account for more than 3% of the sample.

The sequenced sample consisted of PBMCs or T cells enriched from blood (not recorded which). This clonotype was obtained from a woman younger than 45 who had been exposed to COVID-19.

The DNA sequence reads TGTGCCAGCAGCCCAACCCTAACAGGGCTAACGGGTGGCTACACCTTC. Its amino acids are CASSPTLTGLTGGYTF. Recombination linked TRBV6-4 to TRBJ1-2; TRBD1 is a weak D gene call, 6 bases matching. CDR1 and CDR2 are drawn from the germline V gene: MRHNA, SNTAGT. The CDR3, from cysteine to phenylalanine, totals 16 residues. The retained sequence is limited to the CDR3, 48 bases, with the frame set at the first base. The germline ends are 24 bases apart after V is trimmed by 6 bases and J by 7 bases.